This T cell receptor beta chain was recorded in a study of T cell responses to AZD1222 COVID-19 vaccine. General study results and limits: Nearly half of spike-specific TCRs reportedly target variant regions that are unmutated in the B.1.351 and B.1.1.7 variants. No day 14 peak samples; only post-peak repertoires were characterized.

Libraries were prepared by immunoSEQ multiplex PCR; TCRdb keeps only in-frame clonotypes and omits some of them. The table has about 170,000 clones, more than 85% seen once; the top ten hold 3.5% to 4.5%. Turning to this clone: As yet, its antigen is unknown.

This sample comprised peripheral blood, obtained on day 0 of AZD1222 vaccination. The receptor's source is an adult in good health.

As DNA, the CDR3 is TGTGCCAGCAGTGCTAAAACAGGGGGCGATTTGCGAGAGACCCAGTACTTC. Amino acid sequence: CASSAKTGGDLRETQYF. The chain joins TRBV27 to TRBJ2-5; 9 bases line up with TRBD1. Trimming removed 5 bases from V and 4 bases from J; junction bases left unmatched: 14. The CDR3 extends over 17 amino acids. Germline CDR1 and CDR2: MNHEY and SMNVEV (reference sequence).